Each of the 29 T cell receptor beta chains below was sequenced from the same sample in a study of T cells in women clearing cervical HPV infection. Profiled with immunoSEQ multiplex PCR; TCRdb holds only in-frame clones, not every one. The sample's table shows roughly 12,000 clones. Sequencing input: blood buffy coat. These receptors all stem from a woman between 18 and 70 years old with a cervical HPV16 infection that either progressed to CIN3+ or cleared (not recorded which).

In terms of frequency, this clone is medium-sized (0.01 to 0.1%). The read terminates 3 residues before the CDR3 end, so the remaining end is supplied by the germline J gene. This rearrangement joins TRBV18 to TRBJ2-3; no definite D call. The CDR3 runs 12 residues. Germline CDR1 KGHSH, CDR2 LQKENI. V dropped 1 base and J dropped 6 bases, with 5 bases sitting between them. The part of the CDR3 DNA that was read is TGTGCCAGCTCACCACGAGCGGATACG. Translating it yields CASSPRADT. The whole CDR3 sequence reads CASSPRADTQYF.

Points on this clone: Read data end 3 residues before the CDR3 end; the end is taken from the germline J gene. This sequence joins TRBV7-9 and TRBJ2-5, with D perhaps matching TRBD2 (6 bases). Looked up from germline, CDR1 is SEHNR and CDR2 is FQNEAQ (reference sequence). This CDR3 contains 14 residues. V gave up 8 bases and J gave up 0 bases, with 13 bases separating them. Here the CDR3 reads CASGSGRNQETQYF. CDR3 DNA (partial): TGTGCCAGCGGGAGCGGGCGAAACCAAGAGACC.

Concerning this clone: The read finishes 3 residues shy of the CDR3 end, and the germline J gene is used to complete it. This chain links TRBV20-1 with TRBJ1-2; D is ambiguous. The germline V gene has CDR1 DFQATT and CDR2 SNEGSKA (reference sequence). This CDR3 has 11 amino acids. The CDR3 bases that were read are TGCAGTGCTAGGGCGATGGGCGGC. This translates into CSARAMGG. The full CDR3 protein reads CSARAMGGYTF.

A remark on this clone: The CDR3 extends 3 residues past the end of the read, so its final part is completed from the germline J gene. The V and J genes are TRBV7-2 and TRBJ1-1, with a possible D match to TRBD1 (5 bases). The CDR3 covers 13 residues. The germline V gene has CDR1 SGHTA and CDR2 FQGNSA. V was trimmed by 4 bases and J by 6 bases, leaving 12 bases between them. The DNA read from the CDR3 is TGTGCCAGCAGCTCGACTCCGGGGGCTGAA. It is translated as CASSSTPGAE. The whole CDR3 is CASSSTPGAEAFF.

About this clone itself: Read data end 3 residues before the CDR3 end; the end is taken from the germline J gene. The chain combines TRBV7-2 with TRBJ2-2, with no clear D. V dropped 5 bases and J dropped 4 bases, with 11 bases sitting between them. Germline V gene sequence: CDR1 SGHTA, CDR2 FQGNSA. The length of the CDR3 is 14 residues. CDR3 loop: CASSVDYSTGELFF. The CDR3 bases that were read are TGTGCCAGCAGCGTTGATTATAGCACCGGGGAG.

About this clone itself: The CDR3 extends 3 residues past the end of the read, so its final part is completed from the germline J gene. The chain couples TRBV20-1 to TRBJ2-1; 12 nucleotides agree with TRBD2. Germline V gives CDR1 DFQATT, CDR2 SNEGSKA (reference sequence). The CDR3 sequence is 15 residues long. J lost 4 bases, V lost 6 bases, and 7 bases had no gene match. The DNA read from the CDR3 is TGCAGTGCGCCGACTAGCGGGGGAACTTACAATGAG. Translation: CSAPTSGGTYNE. The whole CDR3 protein is CSAPTSGGTYNEQFF.

On this clone: Sequencing ends 3 residues short of the CDR3 end; the germline J gene provides the rest. The genes are TRBV4-1 and TRBJ1-2; TRBD1 aligns across 10 bases. This CDR3 is 15 amino acids long. V shed 2 bases and J 6 bases; nucleotides not matched to a gene: 6. CDR1 is MGHRA, CDR2 YSYEKL, per germline. CDR3 bases read: TGCGCCAGCAGCCAAACCGGGACAGGGGAGGATGGC. Protein sequence: CASSQTGTGEDG. The complete CDR3 sequence is CASSQTGTGEDGYTF.

This clone is medium-sized by frequency. The read is 3 residues too short to cover the CDR3 end, so that end is filled in from the germline J gene. The rearrangement joins TRBV18 to TRBJ2-1; 10 nucleotides agree with TRBD2. Germline V gives CDR1 KGHSH, CDR2 LQKENI. Trimming took 0 bases from V and 3 from J; bases not matched to a gene: 2. This CDR3 has 16 residues. CDR3 amino acids: CASSPPSGGYYNEQFF. Partial CDR3 DNA: TGTGCCAGCTCACCACCTAGCGGGGGGTACTACAATGAG.

For this clone: Coverage ceases 3 residues before the CDR3 finishes, and the germline J gene fills in the end. The chain uses TRBV5-6 and TRBJ2-5; 10 bases fit TRBD1. Germline values: CDR1 SGHDT, CDR2 YYEEEE. This CDR3 is 14 amino acids long. V was pared by 0 bases and J by 4 bases, with 0 bases of the junction left unmatched. The covered CDR3 bases are TGTGCCAGCAGCTTGGGGACAGGGGGAGAGACC. Protein: CASSLGTGGET. The whole CDR3 region reads CASSLGTGGETQYF.

Regarding this clone: The read falls 3 residues short of the CDR3 end, and the missing part is taken from the germline J gene. The V and J genes are TRBV13 and TRBJ2-7, with 10 bases that match TRBD2. The germline CDR1 and CDR2 sequences are PRHDT and FYEKMQ (reference sequence). V lost 0 bases to trimming and J lost 2 bases; unmatched junction nucleotides: 1. The CDR3 has 15 residues. CDR3 in amino acids: CASSLGAGGTYEQYF. The covered CDR3 bases are TGTGCCAGCAGCTTAGGAGCGGGGGGGACCTACGAG.

In the case of this clone: Read data end 3 residues before the CDR3 end; the end is taken from the germline J gene. The chain uses TRBV5-6 and TRBJ1-3; no clear D. The germline gives CDR1 SGHDT, CDR2 YYEEEE. This CDR3 is 14 amino acids long. V gave up 4 bases and J gave up 2 bases, with 10 bases separating them. Partial CDR3 DNA: TGTGCCAGCAGCCCGAGCGGGGCTGGAAACACC. Encoded protein: CASSPSGAGNT. The full CDR3 reads CASSPSGAGNTIYF.

CDR3 sequence: CASSLAGQGTDGYTF. The DNA read from the CDR3 is TGTGCCAGCAGCTTAGCGGGACAGGGGACGGATGGC. This sequence joins TRBV7-3 and TRBJ1-2; 10 positions match TRBD1. With the read ending 3 residues before the CDR3 end, the germline J gene is used to fill in that end. With V trimmed by 2 bases and J by 6 bases, 6 bases remained unmatched. This CDR3 has 15 residues. Germline values: CDR1 SGHTA, CDR2 FQGTGA.

To note about this clone: The read is 3 residues too short to cover the CDR3 end, so that end is filled in from the germline J gene. The chain has TRBV18 and TRBJ2-3; 12 nucleotides line up with TRBD2. The CDR3 has 19 residues. V shed 6 bases and J 5 bases; nucleotides not matched to a gene: 18. The germline gives CDR1 KGHSH, CDR2 LQKENI. The CDR3 protein is CASSLETLASGGAGDTQYF. Incomplete CDR3 DNA: TGTGCCAGCTCCCTCGAGACGCTCGCTAGCGGGGGGGCCGGAGATACG. The variable domain in full, completed from reference TRBV18 and TRBJ2-3, reads NAGVMQNPRHLVRRRGQEARLRCSPMKGHSHVYWYRQLPEEGLKFMVYLQKENIIDESGMPKERFSAEFPKEGPSILRIQQVVRGDSAAYFCASSLETLASGGAGDTQYFGPGTRLTVL.

On this clone: Read data end 3 residues before the CDR3 end; the end is taken from the germline J gene. The chain has TRBV6-1 and TRBJ1-2, with D perhaps TRBD1 (6 bases). The germline V gene has CDR1 MNHNS and CDR2 SASEGT. This CDR3 spans 17 amino acids. CDR3 amino acids: CASSEFLAGGSYNDYTF. CDR3 DNA (partial): TGTGCCAGCAGTGAATTTCTAGCGGGGGGCAGCTACAATGAC.

Of note for this clone: The read ends 3 residues early relative to the CDR3; the germline J gene fills the gap. The chain links TRBV30 to TRBJ1-6, with TRBD1 as a possible D gene (5 bases). The CDR3 is 14 amino acids. Germline values: CDR1 GTSNPN, CDR2 SVGIG (reference sequence). V lost 1 base, J lost 9 bases, and 13 bases lay in between. CDR3 DNA (partial): TGTGCCTGGAGTGATGGCGGCGGGGCTTCACCC. As protein: CAWSDGGGASP. The entire CDR3 reads CAWSDGGGASPLHF.

On this clone: The read terminates 3 residues ahead of where the CDR3 ends, so the germline J gene completes it. V is TRBV12-3 or TRBV12-4 and J is TRBJ2-1, with TRBD2 matching over 14 bases. V was pared by 2 bases and J by 9 bases, with 15 bases of the junction left unmatched. The CDR3 covers 19 residues. CDR3 sequence reads: CASSLPMRLAGGHYGEQFF. The DNA read from the CDR3 is TGTGCCAGCAGTTTACCCATGAGACTAGCGGGGGGGCATTACGGTGAG.

In the case of this clone: One end of the junction is discordant with germline, which a read error may explain. The CDR3 extends 3 residues past the end of the read, so its final part is completed from the germline J gene. This rearrangement joins TRBV7-9 to TRBJ2-7; the match to TRBD1 covers 9 bases. The CDR3 is made up of 13 amino acids. Per the germline V gene, CDR1 is SEHNR and CDR2 is FQNEAQ (reference sequence). CDR3 protein: CSSTRQGAYEQYF. The covered CDR3 bases are TGTTCCAGCACCAGACAGGGGGCCTACGAG.

Details on this clone: Sequencing ends 3 residues short of the CDR3 end; the germline J gene provides the rest. The V call is TRBV20-1, the J call TRBJ2-5, with a weak D call TRBD1 (6 bases). This CDR3 contains 15 residues. Germline lookup yields CDR1 DFQATT and CDR2 SNEGSKA (reference sequence). Trimming pared 1 base from V and 0 bases from J, leaving 12 bases between. CDR3 loop: CSARGAGAYQETQYF. The covered CDR3 bases are TGCAGTGCTAGAGGGGCAGGGGCGTACCAAGAGACC.

As concerns this clone: Coverage ceases 3 residues before the CDR3 finishes, and the germline J gene fills in the end. The chain recombines TRBV20-1 with TRBJ1-2, with 9 bases fitting TRBD1. V lost 6 bases, J lost 3 bases, and 5 bases stayed unmatched. CDR3 length equals 13 residues. Looked up from germline, CDR1 is DFQATT and CDR2 is SNEGSKA (reference sequence). The sequenced CDR3 bases are TGCAGTGCCACGGACAGGGGCGACTATGGC. Amino acid sequence: CSATDRGDYG. The full CDR3 sequence reads CSATDRGDYGYTF.

Comment on this clone: The read is 3 residues too short to cover the CDR3 end, so that end is filled in from the germline J gene. Other DNA sequences in this sample translate to the same CDR3. V and J are TRBV11-3 and TRBJ1-6; the D is unclear. This CDR3 is 12 amino acids long. Per the germline V gene, CDR1 is SGHNT and CDR2 is YENEEA. Trimming left V 6 bases short and J 7 bases short, with 7 bases between. Here the CDR3 reads CASRQRNSPLHF. Partial CDR3 DNA: TGTGCCAGCAGACAGCGGAATTCACCC.

To note about this clone: The observed sequence ends 3 residues before the CDR3 terminus, with the missing tail filled in from the germline J gene. The rearrangement uses TRBV27 and TRBJ2-7, with 11 nucleotides matching TRBD1. CDR1 MNHEY and CDR2 SMNVEV come from the germline V gene (reference sequence). The CDR3 is made up of 14 amino acids. V lost 7 bases to trimming and J lost 4 bases; unmatched junction nucleotides: 6. The CDR3 sequence: CASTPGQGVYEQYF. CDR3 DNA, as far as it was read: TGTGCCAGCACCCCGGGACAGGGGGTATACGAG.

About this clone: The observed sequence ends 3 residues before the CDR3 terminus, with the missing tail filled in from the germline J gene. The chain is built from TRBV20-1 and TRBJ2-1, with D possibly TRBD2 on 7 matching bases. The CDR3 is 16 residues long. CDR1 is DFQATT and CDR2 is SNEGSKA in the germline V gene (reference sequence). V shed 0 bases and J shed 7 bases, with 19 bases lying between them. CDR3 loop: CSARDTMGGGLNEQFF. The covered CDR3 bases are TGCAGTGCTAGAGATACTATGGGGGGGGGCTTAAATGAG.

Turning to this clone: The read comes to an end 3 residues before the CDR3 does, leaving the germline J gene to fill in the end. The genes are TRBV6-2 or TRBV6-3 and TRBJ2-7, with 8 bases that match TRBD2. This CDR3 spans 13 amino acids. Germline CDR1 MNHEY, CDR2 SVGEGT. The J segment lost 4 bases and the V segment lost 6 bases, leaving 5 bases of the junction unmatched. The CDR3 here is CASRLAALYEQYF. CDR3 DNA, as far as it was read: TGTGCCAGCAGACTAGCGGCCCTTTACGAG.

Worth noting for this clone: The sequenced fragment ends 3 residues before the CDR3 boundary, so the rest is inferred from the germline J gene. V gene TRBV19 combines with J gene TRBJ1-2; D uncertain. The CDR3 is 13 residues long. Germline V gene data show CDR1 as LNHDA and CDR2 as SQIVND (reference sequence). The CDR3 region is CASSIAGSNDYTF. Incomplete CDR3 DNA: TGTGCCAGTAGTATAGCCGGTTCCAATGAC.

On this clone itself: The read ends 3 residues early relative to the CDR3; the germline J gene fills the gap. This chain uses TRBV11-2 with TRBJ1-2; D remains ambiguous. Trimming stripped 2 bases from V and 1 base from J, with 5 bases between. Germline CDR1 reads SGHAT; CDR2 reads FQNNGV. This CDR3 has 13 residues. The DNA read from the CDR3 is TGTGCCAGCAGCTTAACAGATAACTATGGC. Translated: CASSLTDNYG. The whole CDR3 region reads CASSLTDNYGYTF.

The part of the CDR3 DNA that was read is TGTGCCAGTAGTTTACAGGGAGTCTATGGC. Its translation is CASSLQGVYG. The entire CDR3 protein reads CASSLQGVYGYTF. The chain has TRBV19 and TRBJ1-2, with D maybe TRBD1 (6 bases). Read coverage stops 3 residues before the CDR3 terminus; the germline J gene supplies the remainder. Germline assignment: CDR1 LNHDA and CDR2 SQIVND (reference sequence). Trimming removed 5 bases from V and 4 bases from J, with 11 bases in between. This CDR3 has 13 residues.

As for this clone: The read stops 3 residues short of the end of the CDR3; the missing end is completed from the germline J gene. The chain uses TRBV7-9 and TRBJ1-2; D perhaps matches TRBD1 (5 bases). Germline V gene lookup returns CDR1 SEHNR and CDR2 FQNEAQ (reference sequence). The CDR3 spans 14 residues. The sequenced part of the CDR3 DNA is TGTGCCAGCAGCTTGGGATGGGGCCGAGGCGAC. Translating gives CASSLGWGRGD. The complete CDR3 protein is CASSLGWGRGDYTF.

With regard to this clone: Read coverage stops 3 residues before the CDR3 terminus; the germline J gene supplies the remainder. The rearrangement joins TRBV7-8 to TRBJ1-4; D is ambiguous. The CDR3 runs to 17 residues. The germline gives CDR1 SGHVS, CDR2 FQNEAQ. Trimming cost V 1 base and J 0 bases, with 12 bases left between them. The part of the CDR3 DNA that was read is TGTGCCAGCAGCTTAGTGGGCAGCCCCTCAACTAATGAAAAA. This sequence encodes CASSLVGSPSTNEK. The entire CDR3 reads CASSLVGSPSTNEKLFF.

As regards this clone: Read data end 3 residues before the CDR3 end; the end is taken from the germline J gene. The chain employs TRBV19 and TRBJ1-5, with D uncertain. The germline V gene encodes CDR1 LNHDA and CDR2 SQIVND (reference sequence). V shed 8 bases and J shed 2 bases, with 16 bases lying between them. The CDR3 runs 15 residues. The CDR3 reads CASSPVLIGNQPQHF. Incomplete CDR3 DNA: TGTGCCAGTTCCCCGGTTTTGATTGGCAATCAGCCC.